Included here is one T cell receptor beta chain sequence, with context. The assay was immunoSEQ multiplex PCR, and TCRdb's table has in-frame clones only and misses some. The table lists roughly 70,000 clones, roughly 82% of them singletons. V was pared by 3 bases and J by 8 bases, with 16 bases between. Germline V lookup: CDR1 MDHEN, CDR2 SYDVKM. This CDR3 has 14 amino acids. These data are taken from a study of T cell responses to AZD1222 COVID-19 vaccine. This specimen was peripheral blood, taken on day 0 of AZD1222 vaccination. This clonotype was sampled from an adult in good health. This rearrangement joins TRBV28 to TRBJ1-2, with a weak D call TRBD1 (5 bases). The CDR3 loop is CASSLGFQGGGYTF. In nucleotides, the CDR3 is TGTGCCAGCAGTTTGGGGTTTCAGGGCGGAGGCTACACCTTC.